Shown below are 12 T cell receptor beta chains from a single sample sequenced in a study of blood T cells in healthy people across ages. Next came a second PCR, run for about 7 to 12 cycles, which used a sample-barcoded 5' primer along with a J-beta primer mix. TCRdb reprocessed the 5' RACE reads with MiXCR, giving one entry per CDR3 protein. Among hundreds of thousands of distinct CDR3 sequences, 32% were seen once, and the ten largest hold 15%. Sequences were obtained from blood. Every receptor here comes from a woman older than 75 in good health.

In the case of this clonotype: Being one base from a much bigger clone, this may be a read error. The CDR3 does not close with the conserved phenylalanine or tryptophan, likely indicating a read error. V usage is TRBV7-2 and J usage is TRBJ1-1; D not resolved. The CDR3 consists of 13 residues. V was cut by 2 bases and J by 5 bases, with 9 bases left in between. Germline CDR1 SGHTA, CDR2 FQGNSA. CDR3 sequence reads: CASSLRVVTEAFL. The CDR3 region has the DNA TGTGCCAGCAGCTTAAGGGTGGTGACTGAAGCTTTCTTG.

V usage is TRBV6-5 and J usage is TRBJ2-7, with D possibly called TRBD1 or TRBD2 (5 bases each). V dropped 6 bases and J dropped 0 bases, with 18 bases sitting between them. The CDR3 runs to 16 residues. Germline lookup yields CDR1 MNHEY and CDR2 SVGAGI. CDR3 amino acids: CASSRGVGVSSYEQYF. The CDR3 nucleotides read TGTGCCAGCAGCAGAGGGGTGGGGGTTAGCTCCTACGAGCAGTACTTC.

This chain joins TRBV7-8 and TRBJ1-4, with D perhaps matching TRBD1 (6 bases). Trimming left V 5 bases short and J 6 bases short, with 16 bases between. Germline V gene sequence: CDR1 SGHVS, CDR2 FQNEAQ. This CDR3 region has 15 residues. The CDR3 region is CASSPTGLADEKLFF. CDR3 nucleotides: TGTGCCAGCAGCCCGACAGGCCTAGCGGATGAAAAACTGTTTTTT.

This clonotype has at least ten counts. V usage is TRBV30 and J usage is TRBJ1-6; D unclear. CDR1 and CDR2 from the germline V gene are GTSNPN and SVGIG (reference sequence). V was pared by 2 bases and J by 6 bases, with 11 bases between. The CDR3 consists of 14 residues. The CDR3 region has the DNA TGTGCCTGGAGTAGGACGGGCGGTAATTCACCCCTCCACTTT. Translated: CAWSRTGGNSPLHF.

This clonotype was counted a few times. This rearrangement joins TRBV6-5 to TRBJ1-6, with 9 bases identical to TRBD1. V shed 6 bases, J shed 6 bases, and the junction held 6 bases outside the gene matches. Germline V lookup: CDR1 MNHEY, CDR2 SVGAGI. The CDR3 is 15 amino acids. The CDR3 is CASRQQGAFNSPLHF. In DNA form, the CDR3 reads TGTGCCAGCAGACAACAGGGGGCTTTTAATTCACCCCTCCACTTT.

This clonotype has only a few counts. The chain joins TRBV20-1 to TRBJ2-3, with D perhaps TRBD2 (6 bases). Germline CDR1 and CDR2: DFQATT and SNEGSKA (reference sequence). Trimming shortened V by 2 bases and J by 4 bases, and 16 bases separated the two germline ends. This CDR3 region has 15 residues. CDR3 in amino acids: CSARCRGGRSDTQYF. The CDR3 DNA reads as TGCAGTGCTAGATGTAGAGGAGGGAGGTCAGATACGCAGTATTTT.

This clonotype was seen a few times. A much larger clonotype is one base distant, so this may be a read error. CDR3 amino acids: CASSFLRAGGGDTQYF. Written as DNA, the CDR3 is TGTGCCAGCAGCTTCCTACGAGCGGGGGGTGGAGATACGCAGTATTTT. This sequence joins TRBV5-6 and TRBJ2-3, with 9 bases lining up with TRBD2. From germline, CDR1 is SGHDT and CDR2 YYEEEE. The length of the CDR3 is 16 residues. V gave up 2 bases and J gave up 5 bases; unmatched junction bases: 9. The whole variable domain, remainder taken from reference TRBV5-6 and TRBJ2-3, is DAGVTQSPTHLIKTRGQQVTLRCSPKSGHDTVSWYQQALGQGPQFIFQYYEEEERQRGNFPDRFSGHQFPNYSSELNVNALLLGDSALYLCASSFLRAGGGDTQYFGPGTRLTVL.

Comment on this clonotype: A read error may explain this, as a much larger clone is one base away. The rearrangement joins TRBV11-2 to TRBJ1-2; no reliable D call. The length of the CDR3 is 12 residues. Looked up from germline, CDR1 is SGHAT and CDR2 is FQNNGV. The CDR3 loop reads CVSSPGMSGYTF. CDR3 DNA sequence: TGTGTCAGCAGCCCCGGGATGTCCGGCTACACCTTC.

Many counts were recorded for this clonotype. CDR3 amino acids: CSASGREVKNIQYF. The CDR3 DNA sequence: TGCAGTGCTAGCGGCAGGGAAGTCAAAAACATTCAGTACTTC. V and J are TRBV20-1 and TRBJ2-4; a weak D match, TRBD1 (5 bases). CDR3 length equals 14 residues. V lost 3 bases to trimming and J lost 3 bases, with 12 bases between them. The germline gives CDR1 DFQATT, CDR2 SNEGSKA (reference sequence).

V is TRBV20-1 and J is TRBJ1-6, with D possibly being TRBD1 (5 bases). This CDR3 spans 14 amino acids. CDR1 is DFQATT, CDR2 SNEGSKA, per germline (reference sequence). The germline V and J ends were trimmed by 3 bases and 5 bases, with 11 bases remaining between them. The CDR3 region has the DNA TGCAGTGCTAGTAGGGACGGGAATAATTCACCCCTCCACTTT. This encodes CSASRDGNNSPLHF.

This clonotype has ten or more counts. This sequence joins TRBV7-2 and TRBJ1-5, with 7 nucleotides matching TRBD1. The J segment lost 0 bases and the V segment lost 5 bases, leaving 16 bases of the junction unmatched. CDR3 length: 19 amino acids. Germline V lookup: CDR1 SGHTA, CDR2 FQGNSA. As DNA, the CDR3 is TGTGCCAGCAGCCCTGACAGGGAGACCCAGTATTATAGCAATCAGCCCCAGCATTTT. It encodes CASSPDRETQYYSNQPQHF.

The chain has TRBV7-2 and TRBJ2-1; D may correspond to TRBD1 or TRBD2 (6 bases each). The CDR3 totals 15 residues. V dropped 5 bases and J dropped 5 bases, with 16 bases sitting between them. Germline V gene data show CDR1 as SGHTA and CDR2 as FQGNSA. CDR3 sequence (DNA): TGTGCCAGCAGCCCGCTGGGGGGCCGGCACAATGAGCAGTTCTTC. It is translated as CASSPLGGRHNEQFF.